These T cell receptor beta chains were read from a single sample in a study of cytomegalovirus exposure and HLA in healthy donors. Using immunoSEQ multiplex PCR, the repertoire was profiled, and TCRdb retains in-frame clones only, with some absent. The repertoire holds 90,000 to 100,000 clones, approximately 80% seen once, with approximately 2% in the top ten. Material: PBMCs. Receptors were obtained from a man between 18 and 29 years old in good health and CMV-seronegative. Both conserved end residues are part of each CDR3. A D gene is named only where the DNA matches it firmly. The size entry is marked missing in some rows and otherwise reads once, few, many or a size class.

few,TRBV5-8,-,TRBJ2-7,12,CASSPGLYEQYF,TGTGCCAGCAGCCCTGGACTATACGAGCAGTACTTC
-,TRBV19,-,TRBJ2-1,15,CASTATHEPYNEQFF,TGTGCCAGTACCGCGACTCACGAGCCCTACAATGAGCAGTTCTTC
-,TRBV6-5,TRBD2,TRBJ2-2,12,CASSLAVGELFF,TGTGCCAGCAGCCTAGCGGTCGGGGAGCTGTTTTTT
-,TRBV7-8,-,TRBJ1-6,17,CASSITGIVSHNSPLHF,TGTGCCAGCAGCATCACAGGGATCGTTTCCCATAATTCACCCCTCCACTTT
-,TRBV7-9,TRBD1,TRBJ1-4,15,CSSSMTGSGQEKLFF,TGTTCCAGCAGCATGACAGGGTCTGGTCAGGAAAAACTGTTTTTT
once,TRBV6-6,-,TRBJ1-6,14,CASSRQDYNSPLHF,TGTGCCAGCAGCCGACAGGACTATAATTCACCCCTCCACTTT
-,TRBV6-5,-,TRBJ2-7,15,CASSPEGHEAYEQYF,TGTGCCAGCAGCCCCGAGGGACATGAGGCCTACGAGCAGTACTTC
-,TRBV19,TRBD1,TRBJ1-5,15,CASSTGTGSNQPQHF,TGTGCCAGTAGTACTGGGACAGGAAGCAATCAGCCCCAGCATTTT
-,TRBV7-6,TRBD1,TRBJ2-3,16,CASRKGGEGSADTQYF,TGTGCCAGCAGAAAAGGGGGCGAGGGGTCCGCAGATACGCAGTATTTT
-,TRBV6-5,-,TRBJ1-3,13,CASSQGPTNTIYF,TGTGCCAGCAGTCAGGGGCCTACAAACACCATATATTTT
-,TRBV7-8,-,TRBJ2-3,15,CASSLEGFGADTQYF,TGTGCCAGCAGCTTAGAGGGTTTCGGGGCAGATACGCAGTATTTT
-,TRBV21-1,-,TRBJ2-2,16,CASKNLTDPRTGELFF,TGTGCCAGCAAAAATTTGACAGATCCGAGAACCGGGGAGCTGTTTTTT
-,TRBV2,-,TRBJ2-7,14,CASSPRAIAYEQYF,TGTGCCAGCAGCCCACGAGCCATCGCCTACGAGCAGTACTTC
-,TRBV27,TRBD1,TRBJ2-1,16,CASSRQGVSSYNEQFF,TGTGCCAGCAGCAGACAGGGGGTGAGCTCCTACAATGAGCAGTTCTTC